The present T cell receptor (beta chain) was sequenced within a study of T cell responses to AZD1222 COVID-19 vaccine. The protocol was immunoSEQ multiplex PCR, while the TCRdb copy is restricted to in-frame clones and leaves out a portion. The sample consists of 110,000 or so clones, 85% to 90% of them appearing once. This clone was seen once. This TCR was sampled from an adult who received the AZD1222 COVID-19 vaccine. The sample in question was peripheral blood, obtained 28 days after the second AZD1222 dose.

The CDR3 loop reads CASSLVGTGGGGYTF. The CDR3 region has the DNA TGTGCCAGCAGCTTAGTAGGGACAGGGGGGGGTGGCTACACCTTC. The chain combines TRBV7-2 with TRBJ1-2; 11 positions agree with TRBD1. The V and J ends lost 1 base and 7 bases, in that order; junction bases with no gene match: 5. The germline V gene encodes CDR1 SGHTA and CDR2 FQGNSA. The CDR3 spans 15 residues. Full variable domain (rest looked up from reference TRBV7-2 and TRBJ1-2): GAGVSQSPSNKVTEKGKDVELRCDPISGHTALYWYRQSLGQGLEFLIYFQGNSAPDKSGLPSDRFSAERTGGSVSTLTIQRTQQEDSAVYLCASSLVGTGGGGYTFGSGTRLTVV.